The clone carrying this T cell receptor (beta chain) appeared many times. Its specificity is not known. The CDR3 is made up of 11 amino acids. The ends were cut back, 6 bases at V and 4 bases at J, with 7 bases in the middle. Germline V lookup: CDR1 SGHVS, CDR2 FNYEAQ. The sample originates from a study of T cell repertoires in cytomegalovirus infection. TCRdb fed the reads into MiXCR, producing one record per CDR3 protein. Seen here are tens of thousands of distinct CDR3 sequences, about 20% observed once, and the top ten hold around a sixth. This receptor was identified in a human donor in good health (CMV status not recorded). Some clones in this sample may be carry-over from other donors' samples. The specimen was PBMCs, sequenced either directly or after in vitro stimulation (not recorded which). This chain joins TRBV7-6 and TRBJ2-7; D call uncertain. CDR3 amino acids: CASRLQYEQYF. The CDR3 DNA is TGTGCCAGCAGGCTACAATACGAGCAGTACTTC.